This T cell receptor beta chain came from a study of vaccination and CD4 T cells after COVID-19. Study-wide background: Convalescent patients gave post-COVID blood a median roughly 96 days post-diagnosis, range 35 to 161.

As to treatment: approximately 9-day PBMC culture with coronavirus spike peptide pools or control peptides (ViraFEST assay). Cultured CD4+ T cell DNA underwent sequencing with the Oncomine TCR Beta short-read assay. Each CDR3 protein gets one entry after TCRdb re-called the PCR reads with MiXCR. The table records just under 20,000 distinct CDR3 sequences, about 38% of them present only once. As regards this clonotype: Its antigen is not known.

The sample was CD4+ T cells from blood, cultured in vitro, taken before SARS-CoV-2 vaccination. The clonotype was recovered from a human donor who received a COVID-19 vaccine.

CDR3 coding DNA: TGTGCCAGCGACCCGACAGCTCCCTCTGGAAACACCATATATTTT. Protein sequence: CASDPTAPSGNTIYF. This chain joins TRBV6-1 and TRBJ1-3; D possibly corresponds to TRBD1 (5 bases). The CDR3 loop spans 15 amino acids. V gave up 8 bases and J gave up 0 bases, with 14 bases separating them. Per germline, CDR1 MNHNS and CDR2 SASEGT.